This T cell receptor (beta chain) was identified during a study of blood T cell repertoires in COVID-19. V dropped 0 bases and J dropped 8; count of bases not matched to a gene: 11. Germline CDR1 MGHRA, CDR2 YSYEKL. CDR3 length: 17 amino acids. Clones were read by immunoSEQ multiplex PCR, and TCRdb kept only the in-frame ones, dropping some. The sample contains under 85,000 clones, about 85% of which appear only once. The TCR sequence derives from a man aged 80 or over with acute or convalescent COVID-19. The specimen sequenced was peripheral blood. The chain uses TRBV4-1 and TRBJ1-4; 8 bases fit TRBD1. This CDR3 reads CASSQDRAGGEGEKLFF. CDR3 bases: TGCGCCAGCAGCCAAGATCGGGCAGGGGGCGAAGGGGAAAAACTGTTTTTT.